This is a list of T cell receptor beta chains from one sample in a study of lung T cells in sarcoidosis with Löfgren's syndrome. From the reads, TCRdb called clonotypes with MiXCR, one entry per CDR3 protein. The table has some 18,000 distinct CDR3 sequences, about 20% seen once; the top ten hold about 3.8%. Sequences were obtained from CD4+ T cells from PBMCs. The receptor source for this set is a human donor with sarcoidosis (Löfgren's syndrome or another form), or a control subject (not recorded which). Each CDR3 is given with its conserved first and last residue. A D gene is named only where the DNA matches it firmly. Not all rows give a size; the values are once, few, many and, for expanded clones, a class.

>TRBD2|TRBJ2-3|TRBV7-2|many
TGTGCCAGCAGCTTAGGAACACGGGGGGGCTTTGGCACAGATACGCAGTATTTT
CASSLGTRGGFGTDTQYF
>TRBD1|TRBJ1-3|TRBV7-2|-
TGTGCCGGCAGCTCCCTCAAATTGTCAGGGGGCGGGGTAAACACCATATATTTT
CAGSSLKLSGGGVNTIYF
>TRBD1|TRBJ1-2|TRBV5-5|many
TGTGCCAGCAGCTTCGCCGGGACAGGCGAGCCTACCTTC
CASSFAGTGEPTF
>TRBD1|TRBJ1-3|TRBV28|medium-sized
TGTGCCACCCTAACCGGGACAGGGGAAAACACCATATATTTT
CATLTGTGENTIYF
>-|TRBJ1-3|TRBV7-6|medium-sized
TGTGCCAGCAGCTCCTCGACAGGTGGAAACACCATATATTTT
CASSSSTGGNTIYF
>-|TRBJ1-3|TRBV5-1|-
TGCGCCAGCACCCAATCACAGGGTAGTAGCTCTGGAAACACCATATATTTT
CASTQSQGSSSGNTIYF
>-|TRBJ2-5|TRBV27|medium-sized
TGTGCCAGCAGCCTCGGAGAGACCCAGTACTTC
CASSLGETQYF
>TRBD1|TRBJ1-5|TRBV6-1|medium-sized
TGTGCCAGCAGTTCCGACAGGGGCAATCAGCCCCAGCATTTT
CASSSDRGNQPQHF
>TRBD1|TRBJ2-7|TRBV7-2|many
TGTGCCAGCAGCTTAGCCTCCCGGACAGGGGACGAGCAGTACTTC
CASSLASRTGDEQYF
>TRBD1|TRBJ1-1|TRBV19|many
TGTGCCAGTAGGTCAAGGGGGCGGAACACTGAAGCTTTCTTT
CASRSRGRNTEAFF
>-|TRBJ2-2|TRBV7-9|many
TGTGCCAGCAGCTTAAGCCTGACCGCGGGTCCGGGGGAGCTGTTTTTT
CASSLSLTAGPGELFF
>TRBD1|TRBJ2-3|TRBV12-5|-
TGTGCTAGTGGGACAGGGGGCACAGATACGCAGTATTTT
CASGTGGTDTQYF
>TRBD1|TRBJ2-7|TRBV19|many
TGTGCCAGTAGTAGCGACAGGGGGCGCGACGAGCAGTACTTC
CASSSDRGRDEQYF
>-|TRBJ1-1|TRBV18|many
TGTGCCAGCTCACCGAAGATACAGGGGAACACTGAAGCTTTCTTT
CASSPKIQGNTEAFF
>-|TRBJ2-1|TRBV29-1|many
TGCAGCGCTGACAGAAGAGCTTCCAATGAGCAGTTCTTC
CSADRRASNEQFF
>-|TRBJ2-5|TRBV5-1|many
TGCGCCAGCAGGGCGGGACACCAAGAGACCCAGTACTTC
CASRAGHQETQYF
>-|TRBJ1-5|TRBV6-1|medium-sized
TGTGCCAGCGCCCGGGCGACTAGTTTTGGTCAGCCCCAGCATTTT
CASARATSFGQPQHF
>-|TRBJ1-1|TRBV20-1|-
TGCAGTGCTAGGGATGGTTTCAAAGCTTTCTTT
CSARDGFKAFF